Detailed here is one T cell receptor (beta chain). No antigen is known for it. The record originates from a study of blood T cells in healthy people across ages. Study-wide results and limits: Diversity estimated from one million T cells was considered an underestimate. The study could not conclusively compare naive and antigen-experienced cells, given its unsorted PBMCs.

Total RNA, at least 6 micrograms per sample, came from PBMCs. The V segment lost 9 bases and the J segment 4 bases; nucleotides outside the gene matches: 3. The CDR3 extends over 12 amino acids. Germline V gene sequence: CDR1 MNHNS, CDR2 SASEGT. A second PCR, run for roughly 7 to 11 cycles, used a sample-barcoded 5' primer plus a J-beta primer mix. Sequencing recovered at least 3 million CDR3-containing paired-end reads from each sample. TCRdb itself ran the 5' RACE reads through MiXCR, one entry per CDR3 protein. In the table there are under 2 million distinct CDR3 sequences, approximately 32% of which are singletons.

This TCR was recovered from a woman younger than 45 in good health. The sequenced sample consisted of blood. This chain uses TRBV6-1 with TRBJ2-7; 10 bases agree with TRBD1. The CDR3 loop reads CARRDRGYEQYF. In DNA form, the CDR3 reads TGTGCCAGAAGGGACAGGGGATACGAGCAGTACTTC.